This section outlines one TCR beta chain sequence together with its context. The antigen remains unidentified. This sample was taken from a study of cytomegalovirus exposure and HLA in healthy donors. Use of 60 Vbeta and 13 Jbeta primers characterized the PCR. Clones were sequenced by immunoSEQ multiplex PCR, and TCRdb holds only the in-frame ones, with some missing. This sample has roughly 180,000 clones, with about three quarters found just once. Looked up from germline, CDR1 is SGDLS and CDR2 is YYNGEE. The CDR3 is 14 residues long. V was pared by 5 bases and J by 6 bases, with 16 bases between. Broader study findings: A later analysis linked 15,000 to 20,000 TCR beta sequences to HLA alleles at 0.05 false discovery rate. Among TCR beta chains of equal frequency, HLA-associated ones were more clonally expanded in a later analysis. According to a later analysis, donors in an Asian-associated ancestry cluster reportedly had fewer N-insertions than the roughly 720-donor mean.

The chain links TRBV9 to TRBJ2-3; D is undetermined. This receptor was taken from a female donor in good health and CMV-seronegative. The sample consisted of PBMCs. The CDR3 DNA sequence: TGTGCCAGCAGTAAGCTAGAATCTGCTGATACGCAGTATTTT. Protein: CASSKLESADTQYF.